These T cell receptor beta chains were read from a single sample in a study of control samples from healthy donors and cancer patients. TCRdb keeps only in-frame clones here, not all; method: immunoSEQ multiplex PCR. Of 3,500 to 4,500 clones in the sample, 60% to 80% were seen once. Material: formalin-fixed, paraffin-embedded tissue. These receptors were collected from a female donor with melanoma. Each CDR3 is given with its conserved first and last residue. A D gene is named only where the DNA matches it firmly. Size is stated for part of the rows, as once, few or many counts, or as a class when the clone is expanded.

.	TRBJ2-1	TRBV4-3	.	TGCGCCAGCAGCCAAGATCCAGGCTACGACAATGAGCAGTTCTTC	CASSQDPGYDNEQFF
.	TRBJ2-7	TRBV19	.	TGTGCCAGTAGTATTGGGCCTTCCTACGAGCAGTACTTC	CASSIGPSYEQYF
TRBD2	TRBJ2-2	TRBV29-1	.	TGCAGCGTCCGGGAAGCGGGAGTTCGAACCGGGGAGCTGTTTTTT	CSVREAGVRTGELFF
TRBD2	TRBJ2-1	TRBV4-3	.	TGCGCCAGCAGCCAAGATTCTAGCGGGAGCTCCTACAATGAGCAGTTCTTC	CASSQDSSGSSYNEQFF
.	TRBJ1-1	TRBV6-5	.	TGTGCCAGCACGAGCAACACTGAAGCTTTCTTT	CASTSNTEAFF
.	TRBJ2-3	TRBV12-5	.	TGTGCTAGTGGTTTACCGTCCGGGACTGTCACAGATACGCAGTATTTT	CASGLPSGTVTDTQYF
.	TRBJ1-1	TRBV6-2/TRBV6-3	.	TGTGCCAGCAGTTTATGGGGGGCGGGCACTGAAGCTTTCTTT	CASSLWGAGTEAFF
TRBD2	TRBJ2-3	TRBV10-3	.	TGTGCCATCAGTGGAGGGAATCCGGGACTAGCGGGAGAGGCTTCGGCGCAGTATTTT	CAISGGNPGLAGEASAQYF
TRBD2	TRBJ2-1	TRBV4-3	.	TGCGCCAGCAGCCAAGCTGTTGCGGGGGTACATGATGAGCAGTTCTTC	CASSQAVAGVHDEQFF
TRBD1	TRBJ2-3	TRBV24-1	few	TGTGCCACCAGTGGCGTCCGACAGGGAGGCACAGATACGCAGTATTTT	CATSGVRQGGTDTQYF
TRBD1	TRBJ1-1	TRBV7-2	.	TGTGCCAGCACCCTTCAGGGGGGTGGGACTGAAGCTTTCTTT	CASTLQGGGTEAFF
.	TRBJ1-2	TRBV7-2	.	TGTGCCAGCAGCTTATGGCAGGGTGGGGACTATGGCTACACCTTC	CASSLWQGGDYGYTF
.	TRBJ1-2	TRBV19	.	TGTGCCAGTAGAGGGTCGCCTAACTATGGCTACACCTTC	CASRGSPNYGYTF
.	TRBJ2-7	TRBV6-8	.	TGTGCCAGCAGTTGCGACAGGCGTGAGCGGGTGAGCTCCTACGAGCAGTACTTC	CASSCDRRERVSSYEQYF
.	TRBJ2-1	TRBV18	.	TGTGCCAGCTCGCCAACAGGACTCAATGAGCAGTTCTTC	CASSPTGLNEQFF
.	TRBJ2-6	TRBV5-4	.	TGTGCCAGCAGCTTTGCGAACTCTGGGGCCAACGTCCTGACTTTC	CASSFANSGANVLTF
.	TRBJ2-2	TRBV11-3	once	TGTGCCAGCAGCTTAGACGACAGTCCCGGGGAGCTGTTTTTT	CASSLDDSPGELFF
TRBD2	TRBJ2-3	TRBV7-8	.	TGTGCCAGCAGGGATCGGCGGGAGGGCCGCTATACGCAGTATTTT	CASRDRREGRYTQYF
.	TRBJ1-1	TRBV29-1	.	TGCAGCGTTGCGGTCAATACTGAAGCTTTCTTT	CSVAVNTEAFF
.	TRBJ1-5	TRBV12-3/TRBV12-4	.	TGTGCCAGCAGACGTGGGGGTAATCAGCCCCAGCATTTT	CASRRGGNQPQHF
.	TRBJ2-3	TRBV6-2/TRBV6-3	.	TGTGCCAGCAGCGCCCCAGATACGCAGTATTTT	CASSAPDTQYF
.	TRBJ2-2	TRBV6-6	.	TGTGCCAGCCAGTCGGGGGAACACCGGGAGCTGTTTTTT	CASQSGEHRELFF
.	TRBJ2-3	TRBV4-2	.	TGTGCCAGCAGCCAAGATCTTCAGGGGACAGATACGCAGTATTTT	CASSQDLQGTDTQYF
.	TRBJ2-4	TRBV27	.	TGTGCCAGCAGTTTACTGGAAAGGTGGGCCAAAAACATTCAGTACTTC	CASSLLERWAKNIQYF
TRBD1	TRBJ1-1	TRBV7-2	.	TGTGCCAGCAGCGTGGGACAGGTGAACACTGAAGCTTTCTTT	CASSVGQVNTEAFF
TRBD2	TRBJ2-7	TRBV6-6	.	TGTGCCAGCAGTCCGGGACTAGCGTTGTACTTC	CASSPGLALYF
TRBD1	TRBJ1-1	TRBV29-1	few	TGCAGCGTTGTTGTGGACAGGGGGGCAGCTTTCTTT	CSVVVDRGAAFF
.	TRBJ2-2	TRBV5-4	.	TGTGCCAGCAGCTTGTTTAATAGGGCTGTCACCGGGGAGCTGTTTTTT	CASSLFNRAVTGELFF
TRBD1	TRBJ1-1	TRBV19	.	TGTGCCAGTAGTAGGGGACAGGGAGCCACTGAAGCTTTCTTT	CASSRGQGATEAFF
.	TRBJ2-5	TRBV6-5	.	TGTGCCAGCAGTTCCACTTCGGAGACCCAGTACTTC	CASSSTSETQYF
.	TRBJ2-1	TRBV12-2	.	TGTGCAAGTCGCGGAGCTGGCCAGCCATACCTCAATGAGCAGTTCTTC	CASRGAGQPYLNEQFF
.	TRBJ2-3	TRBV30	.	TGTGCCTGGAAAAACAGGGGCACAGATACGCAGTATTTT	CAWKNRGTDTQYF
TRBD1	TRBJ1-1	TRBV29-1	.	TGCAGCGCCCCCGGGCGGGGGGCAGGGGGGGAAGCTTTCTTT	CSAPGRGAGGEAFF
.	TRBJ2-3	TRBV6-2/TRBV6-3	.	TGTGCCAGCAGTTATCGATTCGTGGACTATTCGGCAGCAGATACGCAGTATTTT	CASSYRFVDYSAADTQYF
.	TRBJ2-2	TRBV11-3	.	TGTGCCAGCAGCATTATACCCACCGGGGAGCTGTTTTTT	CASSIIPTGELFF
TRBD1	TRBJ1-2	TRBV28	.	TGTGCCAGCAGTCAGGGACAGGGTTATGGCTACACCTTC	CASSQGQGYGYTF
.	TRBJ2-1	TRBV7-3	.	TGTGCCAGCAGCTTAGGTATTAATGAGCAGTTCTTC	CASSLGINEQFF
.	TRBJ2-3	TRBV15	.	TGTGCCACCAGCAGAGGGAGGACAGATACGCAGTATTTT	CATSRGRTDTQYF
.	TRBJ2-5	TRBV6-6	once	TGTGCCAGCAGTTACTCTGCAGGTGGGGACCAAGAGACCCAGTACTTC	CASSYSAGGDQETQYF
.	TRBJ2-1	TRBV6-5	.	TGTGCCAGCAGTTACTCGAGGGGGGCGGATTACAATGAGCAGTTCTTC	CASSYSRGADYNEQFF
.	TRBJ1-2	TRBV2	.	TGTGCCAGCAGTACCGACAGATTCTATGGCTACACCTTC	CASSTDRFYGYTF
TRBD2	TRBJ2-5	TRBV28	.	TGTGCCAGCAGCCCCTGGGCTAGCGGGGTAGGACAAGAGACCCAGTACTTC	CASSPWASGVGQETQYF
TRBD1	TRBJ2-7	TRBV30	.	TGTGCCTGGAGCGCGGACAGGGGAAGCTACGAGCAGTACTTC	CAWSADRGSYEQYF
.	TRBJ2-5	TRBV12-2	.	TGTGCAAGTCGCTTAGACTCGAGGCCGGGAGGGGCGCGCCAAGAGACCCAGTACTTC	CASRLDSRPGGARQETQYF
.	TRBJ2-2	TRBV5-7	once	TGTGCCAGCAGCTTGGCTCCGGCCGGGGAGCTGTTTTTT	CASSLAPAGELFF
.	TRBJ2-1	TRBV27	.	TGTGCCAGCAGTTACCTTCAAGCGAATGAGCAGTTCTTC	CASSYLQANEQFF
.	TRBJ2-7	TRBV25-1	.	TGTGCCAGCAGCGAGCAGGGGCACAACGAGCAGTACTTC	CASSEQGHNEQYF
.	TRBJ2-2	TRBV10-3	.	TGTGCCATCAGTGACCCCGCTGGTAGTAACACCGGGGAGCTGTTTTTT	CAISDPAGSNTGELFF
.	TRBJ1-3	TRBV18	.	TGTGCCAGCTCACCACCGACGGGGTCCTCAGGCTCTGGAAACACCATATATTTT	CASSPPTGSSGSGNTIYF
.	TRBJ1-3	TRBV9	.	TGTGCCAGCAGCGTAAGTTCAGGGCGTGGAAACACCATATATTTT	CASSVSSGRGNTIYF